This T cell receptor (beta chain) comes out of a study of early T cells in non-severe SARS-CoV-2 infection. As for the study in general: Sequenced material consisted of bulk RNA (from unsorted whole blood), and chains were unpaired. Study-level results: VDJdb matching, biased toward anti-spike CD8 responses, missed private and CD4 specificities.

Individually, cDNA molecules had unique molecular identifiers attached to them. From the 5' RACE reads, TCRdb called clonotypes with MiXCR, one entry per CDR3 protein. This table has tens of thousands of distinct CDR3 sequences, under 11% appearing once. This clonotype was counted at least ten times. Its specificity is not known. Germline-derived CDR1 and CDR2 are ENHRY and SYGVKD. CDR3 length equals 15 residues. V lost 5 bases to trimming and J lost 2 bases; unmatched junction nucleotides: 1. This specimen was whole blood, taken at baseline. The chain links TRBV10-3 to TRBJ2-6; 9 bases line up with TRBD1. The sequence was obtained from an adult who was a healthcare worker with PCR-confirmed SARS-CoV-2 infection or an uninfected control (not recorded which). CDR3 residues: CAISTGGAGANVLTF. The CDR3 bases are TGTGCCATCAGTACAGGGGGCGCTGGGGCCAACGTCCTGACTTTC.